This T cell receptor beta chain is from a study of CXCR3-negative and CXCR3-positive naive CD8 T cells. This CDR3 comprises 12 residues. CDR1 SQVTM and CDR2 ANQGSEA come from the germline V gene. The study's findings and limits: High diversity, comparable across both naive subsets, contrasted with much lower diversity in memory CD8+ cells. Naive cells positive for CXCR3 carried more hydrophobic TRB CDR3s than CXCR3-negative ones.

The authors made the TRB cDNA libraries by 5' RACE using UMI labels. After re-calling the 5' RACE reads, TCRdb lists one entry per CDR3 protein, DNA absent. This table holds nearly 110,000 distinct CDR3 sequences. Regarding this clonotype: The antigen is not known.

The receptor comes from a human donor in good health. Some clones in this sample may be carry-over from other donors' samples. The rearrangement uses TRBV29-1 and TRBJ1-2; TCRdb designates TRBD1, a call that cannot be tested without DNA. The sample consisted of naive CXCR3+ CD8+ T cells from blood. Specified subset: CD45RO-CCR7+CD27+CD95- naive CD8+ T cells expressing CXCR3 (TNR3+). This CDR3 is CSAMGQNYGYTF.